This is a list of T cell receptor beta chains from one sample in a study of blood T cell repertoires in COVID-19. The table came from immunoSEQ multiplex PCR; TCRdb's copy has only in-frame clones and leaves some out. The sample consists of about 350,000 clones, about 92% of them appearing once. Sequencing was done on a sample of peripheral blood. The source is a woman in her sixties with COVID-19, enrolled during active disease. CDR3s include the opening cysteine and the closing phenylalanine or tryptophan. A D gene is named only where the DNA matches it firmly. Clone size is given for some rows only: seen once, a few or many times, or a class if the clone is expanded.

DNA | CDR3 | size | J | D | V
TGTGCCAGCATGACAAACACTGAAGCTTTCTTT | CASMTNTEAFF | . | TRBJ1-1 | . | TRBV6-5
TGTGCCACCAGCAGAGAATATAGCAATCAGCCCCAGCATTTT | CATSREYSNQPQHF | . | TRBJ1-5 | . | TRBV15
TGCGCCAGCAGCTGGGACCTGGGACAGGGGGGGGAGACCCAGTACTTC | CASSWDLGQGGETQYF | . | TRBJ2-5 | TRBD1 | TRBV5-1
TGTGCCAGCTTGGGGACAGAGAATAATGAAAAACTGTTTTTT | CASLGTENNEKLFF | . | TRBJ1-4 | TRBD1 | TRBV7-9
TGTGCCAGCAGCTTGGTAGGGGAAGATCTCTATGGCTACACCTTC | CASSLVGEDLYGYTF | . | TRBJ1-2 | . | TRBV5-8
TGCAGTGCTAGTCTGAGCTCTGGAAACACCATATATTTT | CSASLSSGNTIYF | . | TRBJ1-3 | . | TRBV20-1
TGTGCCAGCAGCTTGTGGACGGGGGGGCAGGCAGATACGCAGTATTTT | CASSLWTGGQADTQYF | . | TRBJ2-3 | TRBD2 | TRBV11-2
TGTGCCAGCAGTGAACTACTGGGGGCCGGCAATCAGCCCCAGCATTTT | CASSELLGAGNQPQHF | once | TRBJ1-5 | . | TRBV6-1
TGCGCCAGCAGTGAGTCCCGGGGAACCGGAGCGCAGTATTTT | CASSESRGTGAQYF | . | TRBJ2-3 | . | TRBV10-1
TGTGCCAGTAGTACTGGACAGGGGAGAAGCAATCAGCCCCAGCATTTT | CASSTGQGRSNQPQHF | . | TRBJ1-5 | TRBD1 | TRBV19
TGCGCCAGCAGCTACACCCCTAGAGCGGGGGGGCCTCAGGAGACCCAGTACTTC | CASSYTPRAGGPQETQYF | . | TRBJ2-5 | TRBD2 | TRBV5-1
TGCGCCAGCAGCCCCCAGGGATCCGAAGCTTTCTTT | CASSPQGSEAFF | . | TRBJ1-1 | . | TRBV5-1
TGCAGCGTTGAATCCGGGAACTCCTACAATGAGCAGTTCTTC | CSVESGNSYNEQFF | . | TRBJ2-1 | . | TRBV29-1
TGTGCCAGCAGCCCGGGACAGGTCACCCACAATGAGCAGTTCTTC | CASSPGQVTHNEQFF | . | TRBJ2-1 | TRBD1 | TRBV11-2
TGTGCCAGCAGTCTTAGACAGGGGGCCTACTATGGCTACACCTTC | CASSLRQGAYYGYTF | . | TRBJ1-2 | TRBD1 | TRBV6-5
TGTGCCAGCAGGCGGACGAGGGCCCTTTTCTATGGCTACACCTTC | CASRRTRALFYGYTF | . | TRBJ1-2 | . | TRBV6-5
TGCAGCGTTGGCAGGGGCGACGAGCAGTACTTC | CSVGRGDEQYF | . | TRBJ2-7 | . | TRBV29-1
TGTGCCACCAGTAGAGACCGAGCCCCTGAAAAACTGTTTTTT | CATSRDRAPEKLFF | . | TRBJ1-4 | . | TRBV15
TGCGCCAGCAGCCCAACCCTGCGGGCAGAAGGAAACACCATATATTTT | CASSPTLRAEGNTIYF | . | TRBJ1-3 | . | TRBV5-1
TGTGCCACCAGCAGAGCTCGTCGGGACTATGGCTACACCTTC | CATSRARRDYGYTF | . | TRBJ1-2 | . | TRBV15
TGTGCCAGCAGTTACGCGTTGGGGGCCGGGACAGGGATTTATGGCTACACCTTC | CASSYALGAGTGIYGYTF | . | TRBJ1-2 | TRBD1 | TRBV6-2/TRBV6-3
TGTGCCAGCAGCTTGTCGCCCGGAGACTATGGCTACACCTTC | CASSLSPGDYGYTF | . | TRBJ1-2 | . | TRBV7-3
TGTGCCAGCAGCCCCCTAGACGGTAGCAATGAGCAGTTCTTC | CASSPLDGSNEQFF | . | TRBJ2-1 | . | TRBV7-9
TGTGCCAGCAGCTCGGACAACCTGGCAACTAATGAAAAACTGTTTTTT | CASSSDNLATNEKLFF | once | TRBJ1-4 | . | TRBV5-6
TGTGCCAGTAGCCTCGGGGGGGCCCAGCGTGAGCAGTTCTTC | CASSLGGAQREQFF | . | TRBJ2-1 | TRBD2 | TRBV19
TGTGCCAGCAGCTTACTAGCGGGGCGAGAGACCCAGTACTTC | CASSLLAGRETQYF | . | TRBJ2-5 | TRBD2 | TRBV7-9
TGTGCCAGCAGGAGGGACAGTAGCACAGATACGCAGTATTTT | CASRRDSSTDTQYF | . | TRBJ2-3 | TRBD1 | TRBV6-5
TGTGCCAGCTCCACACCCAGATTAGCGGGGCCTAACAATGAGCAGTTCTTC | CASSTPRLAGPNNEQFF | . | TRBJ2-1 | TRBD2 | TRBV18
TGCGCCAGCAGCCTAGTAGCGGGGATGGGAGATACGCAGTATTTT | CASSLVAGMGDTQYF | once | TRBJ2-3 | TRBD2 | TRBV4-1
TGCGCCAGCAGCTTGGTTGGACAGGGAGGCGAAAAACTGTTTTTT | CASSLVGQGGEKLFF | . | TRBJ1-4 | TRBD1 | TRBV5-1
TGTGCCAGCAGTTCTCTGAAGCCTACCGAGGGCCAGCCCCAGCATTTT | CASSSLKPTEGQPQHF | . | TRBJ1-5 | . | TRBV6-5
TGCGCCAGCATAACCGGGACAGCGAACACCGGGGAGCTGTTTTTT | CASITGTANTGELFF | . | TRBJ2-2 | TRBD1 | TRBV5-1
TGTGCCAGCAGTATGAGACAGATTAATTCACCCCTCCACTTT | CASSMRQINSPLHF | . | TRBJ1-6 | . | TRBV2
TGTGCCAGCAGGCAACGCCGGGGGGCCCTTCAGCCCCAGCATTTT | CASRQRRGALQPQHF | once | TRBJ1-5 | . | TRBV6-5
TGCGCCAGCAGCTTGGAACAGGGGGCGCACGGCTACACCTTC | CASSLEQGAHGYTF | . | TRBJ1-2 | TRBD1 | TRBV5-1
TGTGCCAGCAGTCTGGGACAAACCGGGGAGCTGTTTTTT | CASSLGQTGELFF | . | TRBJ2-2 | . | TRBV6-5
TGCGCCAGCAGCCGGGACAGGGATGGCGGCTACACCTTC | CASSRDRDGGYTF | once | TRBJ1-2 | TRBD1 | TRBV5-1
TGTGCCAGCAGCTCCACAGGGGGCATTGAAGCTTTCTTT | CASSSTGGIEAFF | . | TRBJ1-1 | TRBD1 | TRBV7-8
TGTGCCAGCAGCGTACAGGCGAACACTGAAGCTTTCTTT | CASSVQANTEAFF | once | TRBJ1-1 | . | TRBV9
TGTGCCAGCAGCGCGGGGGGCACAAGAACCTACGAGCAGTACTTC | CASSAGGTRTYEQYF | once | TRBJ2-7 | . | TRBV9
TGTGCCAGCAGACTACAGGGAAGTGATGGCTACACCTTC | CASRLQGSDGYTF | . | TRBJ1-2 | . | TRBV9
TGTGCCAGCAGCTCAGGGTGGGAAAAGCTCCTATCCTACGAGCAGTACTTC | CASSSGWEKLLSYEQYF | . | TRBJ2-7 | . | TRBV7-9
TGTGCCAGCAGTGAATACAGGGGGTTGGCCACTGAAGCTTTCTTT | CASSEYRGLATEAFF | . | TRBJ1-1 | TRBD1 | TRBV25-1
TGTGCCTCCGTGACAGGGATAAATGAAAAACTGTTTTTT | CASVTGINEKLFF | . | TRBJ1-4 | TRBD1 | TRBV30
TGTGCCACCAGGACTAGCGGGGGGTTAGATACGCAGTATTTT | CATRTSGGLDTQYF | . | TRBJ2-3 | TRBD2 | TRBV15
TGTGCCAGCAGCCCACGGGGCGGGGTGAACACCGGGGAGCTGTTTTTT | CASSPRGGVNTGELFF | . | TRBJ2-2 | . | TRBV4-2
TGTGCCAGCAGCTATAGTCCCCTCTCTGGAAACACCATATATTTT | CASSYSPLSGNTIYF | . | TRBJ1-3 | . | TRBV3-1/TRBV3-2
TGCGCCAGCAGCCCCCAGAGAGGAGGGCAGGGGGTTGAAGCTTTCTTT | CASSPQRGGQGVEAFF | . | TRBJ1-1 | TRBD1 | TRBV4-1
TGTGCCAGCAGCCAAGATGCGGGCTATAGGCCTTCCTACGAGCAGTACTTC | CASSQDAGYRPSYEQYF | . | TRBJ2-7 | . | TRBV4-2
TGTGCCAGCAGCTTAGCCGTACAGGGGGTCGAGCAGTACTTC | CASSLAVQGVEQYF | . | TRBJ2-7 | TRBD1 | TRBV7-9
TGTGCCAGCAGTTTTAAGGAGCTGTTTTTT | CASSFKELFF | . | TRBJ2-2 | . | TRBV12-3/TRBV12-4